This T cell receptor (beta chain) is drawn from a study of T-cell memory formation after mild COVID-19. MiXCR, applied by TCRdb to the 5' RACE reads, yields one record per CDR3 protein. The repertoire holds 400,000 to 550,000 distinct CDR3 sequences, with roughly 23% as singletons. This clonotype occurred a few times. Sequenced material: PBMCs or a T cell subset sorted from them (not recorded which). The TCR originated in an adult woman who had mild COVID-19 (a few samples of this study predate the infection). Cell type and time point are not known.

The CDR3 DNA reads as TGCAGCGTTGCAAAGTCTCAAGATACGCAGTATTTT. This encodes CSVAKSQDTQYF. The chain has TRBV29-1 and TRBJ2-3; D call uncertain. CDR1 is SQVTM, CDR2 ANQGSEA, per germline. The CDR3 loop spans 12 amino acids. The ends were cut back, 4 bases at V and 5 bases at J, with 10 bases in the middle.